This TCR beta chain appears in the sequencing data of a study of blood T cell repertoires in COVID-19. About the study: In each case, the material was cDNA or gDNA derived from T cells, B-cell-depleted T cells, or PBMCs.

Germline assignment: CDR1 SEHNR and CDR2 FQNEAQ (reference sequence). J was trimmed by 1 base and V by 7 bases; bases with no gene match: 2. This CDR3 is 14 amino acids long. Assay used: immunoSEQ multiplex PCR; TCRdb lists only in-frame clones, some missing. The sample lists about 160,000 clones, 80% to 90% seen once, with 8.3% in the top ten. This sequence originates from a woman aged 55-69 years with COVID-19, enrolled during active disease. The rearrangement joins TRBV7-9 to TRBJ1-4, with TRBD1 matching over 8 bases. Sequenced: peripheral blood. CDR3 sequence: CASKTGGTNEKLFF. CDR3 coding DNA: TGTGCCAGCAAAACAGGGGGAACTAATGAAAAACTGTTTTTT.